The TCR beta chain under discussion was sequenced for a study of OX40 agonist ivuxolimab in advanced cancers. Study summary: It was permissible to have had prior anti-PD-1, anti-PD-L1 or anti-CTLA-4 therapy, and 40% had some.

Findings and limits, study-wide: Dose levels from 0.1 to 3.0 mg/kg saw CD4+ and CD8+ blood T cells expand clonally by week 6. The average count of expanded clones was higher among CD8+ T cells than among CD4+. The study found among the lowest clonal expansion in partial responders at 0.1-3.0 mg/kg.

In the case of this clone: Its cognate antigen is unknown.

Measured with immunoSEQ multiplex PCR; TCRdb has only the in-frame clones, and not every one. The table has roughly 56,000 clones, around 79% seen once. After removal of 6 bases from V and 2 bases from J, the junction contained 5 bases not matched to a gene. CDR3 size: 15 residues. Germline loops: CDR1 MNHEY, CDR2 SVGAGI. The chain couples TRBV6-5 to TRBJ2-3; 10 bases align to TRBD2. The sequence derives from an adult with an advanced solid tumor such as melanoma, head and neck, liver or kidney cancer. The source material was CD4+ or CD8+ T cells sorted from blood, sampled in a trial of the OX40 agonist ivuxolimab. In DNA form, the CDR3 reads TGTGCCAGCAGCCCGACTAGCGGGTTCACAGATACGCAGTATTTT. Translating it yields CASSPTSGFTDTQYF.